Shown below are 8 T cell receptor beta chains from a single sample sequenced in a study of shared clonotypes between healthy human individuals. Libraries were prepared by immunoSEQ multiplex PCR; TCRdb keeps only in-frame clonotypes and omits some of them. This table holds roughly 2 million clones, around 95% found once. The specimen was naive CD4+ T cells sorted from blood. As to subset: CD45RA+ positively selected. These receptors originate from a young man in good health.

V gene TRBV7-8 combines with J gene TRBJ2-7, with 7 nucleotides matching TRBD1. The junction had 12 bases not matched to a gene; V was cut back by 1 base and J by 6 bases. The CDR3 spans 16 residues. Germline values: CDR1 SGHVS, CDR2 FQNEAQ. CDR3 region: CASSLEGARATGEQYF. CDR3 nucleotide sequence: TGTGCCAGCAGCTTAGAGGGGGCAAGGGCTACGGGCGAGCAGTACTTC.

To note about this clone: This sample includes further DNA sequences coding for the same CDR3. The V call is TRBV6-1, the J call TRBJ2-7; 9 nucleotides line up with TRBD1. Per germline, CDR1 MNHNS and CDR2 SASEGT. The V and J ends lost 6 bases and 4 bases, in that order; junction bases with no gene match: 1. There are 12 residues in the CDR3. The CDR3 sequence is CASSDRGYEQYF. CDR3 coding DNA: TGTGCCAGCAGCGACAGGGGGTACGAGCAGTACTTC.

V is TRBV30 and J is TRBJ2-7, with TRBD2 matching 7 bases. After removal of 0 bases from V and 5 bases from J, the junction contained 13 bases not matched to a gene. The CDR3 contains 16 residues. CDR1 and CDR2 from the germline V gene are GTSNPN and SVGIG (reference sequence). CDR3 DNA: TGTGCCTGGAGTGTACGGAGGGCGGGAGTTCCCCACGAGCAGTACTTC. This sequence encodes CAWSVRRAGVPHEQYF.

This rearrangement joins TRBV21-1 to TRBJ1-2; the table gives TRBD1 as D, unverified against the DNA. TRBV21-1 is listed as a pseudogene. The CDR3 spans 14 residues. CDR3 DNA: TGTGCCAGCAGCAGACAGGGGATCAACTATGGCTACACCTTC. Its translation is CASSRQGINYGYTF.

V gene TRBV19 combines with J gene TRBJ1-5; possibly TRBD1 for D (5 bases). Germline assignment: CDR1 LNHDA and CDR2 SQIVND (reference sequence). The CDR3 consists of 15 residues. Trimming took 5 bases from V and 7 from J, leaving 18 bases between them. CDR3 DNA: TGTGCCAGTAGTTACGGGGTTCAGGGAGGGCAGCCCCAGCATTTT. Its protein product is CASSYGVQGGQPQHF.

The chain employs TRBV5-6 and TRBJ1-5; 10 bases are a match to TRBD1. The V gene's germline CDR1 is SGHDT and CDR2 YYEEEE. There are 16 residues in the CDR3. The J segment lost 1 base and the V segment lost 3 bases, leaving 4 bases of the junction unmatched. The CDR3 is CASSSDRGQSNQPQHF. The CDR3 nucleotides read TGTGCCAGCAGCTCCGACAGGGGGCAAAGCAATCAGCCCCAGCATTTT.

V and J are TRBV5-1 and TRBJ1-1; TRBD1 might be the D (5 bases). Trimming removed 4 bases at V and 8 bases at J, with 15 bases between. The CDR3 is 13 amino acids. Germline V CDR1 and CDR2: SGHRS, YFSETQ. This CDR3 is CASSLGDLREAFF. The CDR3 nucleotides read TGCGCCAGCAGCCTGGGGGACTTGCGGGAAGCTTTCTTT.

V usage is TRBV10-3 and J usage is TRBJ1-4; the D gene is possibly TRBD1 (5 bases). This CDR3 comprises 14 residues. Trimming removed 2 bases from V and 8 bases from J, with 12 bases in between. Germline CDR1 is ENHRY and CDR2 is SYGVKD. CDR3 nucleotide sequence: TGTGCCATCAGTGAGGGGGGTGGATTCGAAAAACTGTTTTTT. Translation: CAISEGGGFEKLFF.